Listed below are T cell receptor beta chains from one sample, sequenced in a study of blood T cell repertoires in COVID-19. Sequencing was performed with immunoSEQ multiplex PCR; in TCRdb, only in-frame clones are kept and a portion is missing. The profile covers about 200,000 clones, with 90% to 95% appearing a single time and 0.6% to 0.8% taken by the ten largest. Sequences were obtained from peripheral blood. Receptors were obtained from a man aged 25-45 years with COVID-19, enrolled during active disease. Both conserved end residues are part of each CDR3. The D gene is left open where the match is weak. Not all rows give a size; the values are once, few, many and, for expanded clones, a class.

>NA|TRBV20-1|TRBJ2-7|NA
TGCAGTGCTAGTGAGTCGGGATACGAGCAGTACTTC
CSASESGYEQYF
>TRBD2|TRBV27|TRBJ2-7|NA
TGTGCCAGCAGTTTAGGGGGGAGGGGATACGAGCAGTACTTC
CASSLGGRGYEQYF
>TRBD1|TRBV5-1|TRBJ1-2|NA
TGCGCCAGCAGCGTCGCCGGGACAGGGGATGGCTACACCTTC
CASSVAGTGDGYTF
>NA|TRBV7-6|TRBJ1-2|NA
TGTGCCAGCAGCTTAGATCCCGTTTCGGTGGGCTACACCTTC
CASSLDPVSVGYTF
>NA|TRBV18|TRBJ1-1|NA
TGTGCCAGCTCACCAAAGGGCGGGGGGGTGAACACTGAAGCTTTCTTT
CASSPKGGGVNTEAFF
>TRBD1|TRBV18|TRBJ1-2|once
TGTGCCAGCTCACCTGGGACAGGGTCCCGCCTCGGCTACACCTTC
CASSPGTGSRLGYTF
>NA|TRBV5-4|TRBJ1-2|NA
TGTGCCAGCAGCTTGTTGCGGGGGATTTGGGGCTACACCTTC
CASSLLRGIWGYTF
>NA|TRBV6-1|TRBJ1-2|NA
TGTGCCAGCAGTGAAGCGCTTCTTTCCGGCACCTTC
CASSEALLSGTF
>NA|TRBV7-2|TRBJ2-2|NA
TGTGCCAGCAGCTTAGGACAGCTAAGGACCGGGGAGCTGTTTTTT
CASSLGQLRTGELFF
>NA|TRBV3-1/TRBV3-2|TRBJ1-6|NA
TGTGCCAGCAGCCAAGGGTCCGGGGGAGATTCACCCCTCCACTTT
CASSQGSGGDSPLHF
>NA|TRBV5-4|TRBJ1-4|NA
TGTGCCAGCAGCTTGCGGGGGTCGGCGAATGAAAAACTGTTTTTT
CASSLRGSANEKLFF
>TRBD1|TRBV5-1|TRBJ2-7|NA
TGCGCCAGCAGTTCGGACAGGGGGCCGTACGAGCAGTACTTC
CASSSDRGPYEQYF
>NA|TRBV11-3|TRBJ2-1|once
TGTGCCAGCAGCTTAAATGAGGAGGATGAGCAGTTCTTC
CASSLNEEDEQFF
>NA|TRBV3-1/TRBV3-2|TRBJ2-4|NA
TGTGCCAGCAGCCAAGAACAAGGCAGGATAGCCAAAAACATTCAGTACTTC
CASSQEQGRIAKNIQYF
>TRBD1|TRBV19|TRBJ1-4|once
TGTGCCAGTACCGAACAGGGGATTAATGAAAAACTGTTTTTT
CASTEQGINEKLFF
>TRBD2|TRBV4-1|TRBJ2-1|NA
TGCGCCAGCAGCCAAGAAGAGCGGGGGCGCTACAATGAGCAGTTCTTC
CASSQEERGRYNEQFF
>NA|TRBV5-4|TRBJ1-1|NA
TGTGCCAGCAGCTTGGGGACTCTACTAGGCACTGAAGCTTTCTTT
CASSLGTLLGTEAFF
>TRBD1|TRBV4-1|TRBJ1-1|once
TGCGCCAGCAGCCCAGGGTGGGGACAGGGCACTGAAGCTTTCTTT
CASSPGWGQGTEAFF
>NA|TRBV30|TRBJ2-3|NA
TGTGCCACGGGGCGGGACACAGATACGCAGTATTTT
CATGRDTDTQYF
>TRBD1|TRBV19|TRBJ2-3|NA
TGTGCCAGTAGTATATCGGGGACAGGCTCAAATACGCAGTATTTT
CASSISGTGSNTQYF
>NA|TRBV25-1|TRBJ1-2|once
TGTGCCAGCAGTACAGGGTATGTTGCTAACTATGGCTACACCTTC
CASSTGYVANYGYTF
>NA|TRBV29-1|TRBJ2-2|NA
TGCAGCGTTCTGACTGGGGCTTGGGGCACCGGGGAGCTGTTTTTT
CSVLTGAWGTGELFF
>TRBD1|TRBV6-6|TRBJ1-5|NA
TGTGCCAGCATTAACAGGGGGGATCAGCCCCAGCATTTT
CASINRGDQPQHF
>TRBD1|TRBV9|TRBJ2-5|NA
TGTGCCAGCAGCGTGGGACAGGGGATCCAAGAGACCCAGTACTTC
CASSVGQGIQETQYF
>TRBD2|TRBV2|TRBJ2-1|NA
TGTGCCAGCATGATGGGGACTAGCGGGGGGGCAGGCGCGACCTACAATGAGCAGTTCTTC
CASMMGTSGGAGATYNEQFF
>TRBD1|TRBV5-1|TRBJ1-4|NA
TGCGCCAGCAGCATTCAGCCGGGACAGGGGGCAACTAATGAAAAACTGTTTTTT
CASSIQPGQGATNEKLFF
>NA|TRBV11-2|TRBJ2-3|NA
TGTGCCAGCAGCCCCCTTCCGGGGGATAGCACAGATACGCAGTATTTT
CASSPLPGDSTDTQYF
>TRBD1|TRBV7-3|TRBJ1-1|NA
TGTGCCAGCAGTCCAGGTACAGGGGGAACCGAAGCTTTCTTT
CASSPGTGGTEAFF
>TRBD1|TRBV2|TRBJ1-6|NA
TGTGCCAGCAGTGATCCTCCCGGGACAGGAGTTAATTCACCCCTCCACTTT
CASSDPPGTGVNSPLHF
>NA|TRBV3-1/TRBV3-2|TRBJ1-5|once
TGTGCCAGCAGCCAAGCTTCGGATCAGCCCCAGCATTTT
CASSQASDQPQHF
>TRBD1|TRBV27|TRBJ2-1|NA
TGTGCCAGCAGCAGACAGGGGGTGGGTGAGCAGTTCTTC
CASSRQGVGEQFF
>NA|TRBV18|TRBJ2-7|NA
TGTGCCAGCTCACTTCGGACGGGAACCTACGAGCAGTACTTC
CASSLRTGTYEQYF
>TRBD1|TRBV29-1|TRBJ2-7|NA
TGCAGCGTTGAACGCGGGACAGGGGCAGGAGCAGACGAGCAGTACTTC
CSVERGTGAGADEQYF
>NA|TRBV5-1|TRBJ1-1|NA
TGCGCCAGCAGCCCGGGAGGGGGATCGAACACTGAAGCTTTCTTT
CASSPGGGSNTEAFF
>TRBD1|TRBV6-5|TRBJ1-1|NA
TGTGCCAGCAGAAGGGGGCTGAACACTGAAGCTTTCTTT
CASRRGLNTEAFF
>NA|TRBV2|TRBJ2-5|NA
TGTGCCAGCACCCCAGGGGAGTGGGAGACCCAGTACTTC
CASTPGEWETQYF
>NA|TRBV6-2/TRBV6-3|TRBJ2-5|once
TGTGCCAGCAGTTACGACAGGAACGGGGAGACCCAGTACTTC
CASSYDRNGETQYF
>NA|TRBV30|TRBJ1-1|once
TGTGCCTGGAGTGTACCGGAGGCAAGGGTGGCTTTCTTT
CAWSVPEARVAFF
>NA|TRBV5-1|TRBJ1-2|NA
TGCGCCAGCAGCGTGGACAGAGAATATGGCTACACCTTC
CASSVDREYGYTF
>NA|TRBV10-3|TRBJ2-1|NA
TGTGCCATCAGTGAGTCCGACTACAGCTCCTACAATGAGCAGTTCTTC
CAISESDYSSYNEQFF
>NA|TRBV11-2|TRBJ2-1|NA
TGTGCCAGCAGCCAGCTCCAGGGCTACTCTAGAGAGCAGTTCTTC
CASSQLQGYSREQFF
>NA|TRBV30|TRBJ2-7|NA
TGTGCCTGGAGTGATTTAGGCCAGGGGACCGACGAGCAGTACTTC
CAWSDLGQGTDEQYF
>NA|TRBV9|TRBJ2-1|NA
TGTGCCAGCAGCGTAGGAGGACAGATAGAGGATGAGCAGTTCTTC
CASSVGGQIEDEQFF